This entry features one T cell receptor (beta chain) sequence. These data come from a study of vaccination and CD4 T cells after COVID-19. In the study overall: Participants were given two doses of BNT162b2 or mRNA-1273 vaccine. The study collected post-vaccine samples a median around 77 days after dose two, with a range of 14 to 241.

Sample time point: late sampling 161 to 241 days after vaccination in three convalescent patients. Looked up from germline, CDR1 is DFQATT and CDR2 is SNEGSKA (reference sequence). This CDR3 has 14 amino acids. TCRdb reprocessed the PCR reads via MiXCR and lists one record per CDR3 protein. The sample yields under 30,000 distinct CDR3 sequences, around 49% seen once. The material sequenced was CD4+ T cells from blood, taken about 7 months after SARS-CoV-2 vaccination. This receptor was obtained from a human donor who had recovered from COVID-19. This rearrangement joins TRBV20-1 to TRBJ2-5; weak D call: TRBD1 (6 bases). The DNA of the CDR3 is TGCAGCAATCACGGGACCGGACAGCCAGAGACCCAGTACTTC. Its translation is CSNHGTGQPETQYF.